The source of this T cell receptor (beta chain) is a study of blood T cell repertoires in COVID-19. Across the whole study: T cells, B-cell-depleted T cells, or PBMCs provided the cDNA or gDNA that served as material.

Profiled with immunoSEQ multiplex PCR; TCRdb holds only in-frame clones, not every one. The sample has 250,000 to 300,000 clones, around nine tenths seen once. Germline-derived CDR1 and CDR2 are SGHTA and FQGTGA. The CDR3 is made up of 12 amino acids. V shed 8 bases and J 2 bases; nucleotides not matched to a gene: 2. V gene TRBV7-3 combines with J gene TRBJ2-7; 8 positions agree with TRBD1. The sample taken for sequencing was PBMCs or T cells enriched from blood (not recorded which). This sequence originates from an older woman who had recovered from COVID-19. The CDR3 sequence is CASGTGPYEQYF. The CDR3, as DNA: TGTGCCAGCGGGACAGGACCCTACGAGCAGTACTTC.